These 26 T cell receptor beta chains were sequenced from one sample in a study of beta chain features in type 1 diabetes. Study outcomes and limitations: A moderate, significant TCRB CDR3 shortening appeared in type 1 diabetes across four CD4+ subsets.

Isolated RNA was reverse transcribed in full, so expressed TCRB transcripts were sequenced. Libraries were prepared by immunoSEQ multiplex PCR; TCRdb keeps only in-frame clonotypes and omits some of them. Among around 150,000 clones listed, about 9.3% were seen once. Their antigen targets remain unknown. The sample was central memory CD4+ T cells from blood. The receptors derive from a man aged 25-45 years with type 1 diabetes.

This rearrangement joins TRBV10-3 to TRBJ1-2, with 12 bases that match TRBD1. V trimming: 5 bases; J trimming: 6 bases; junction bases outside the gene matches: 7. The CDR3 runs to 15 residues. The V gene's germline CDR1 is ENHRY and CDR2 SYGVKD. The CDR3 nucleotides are TGTGCCATCAGTTACACCGGGACAGGGGGCGATGGCTACACCTTC. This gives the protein CAISYTGTGGDGYTF.

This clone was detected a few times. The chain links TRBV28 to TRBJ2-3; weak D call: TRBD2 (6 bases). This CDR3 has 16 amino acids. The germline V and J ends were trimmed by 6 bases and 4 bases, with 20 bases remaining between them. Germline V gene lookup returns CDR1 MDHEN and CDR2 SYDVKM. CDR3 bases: TGTGCCAGCAGCACCGGGGGAGTAGGGCTAGCAGATACGCAGTATTTT. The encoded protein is CASSTGGVGLADTQYF.

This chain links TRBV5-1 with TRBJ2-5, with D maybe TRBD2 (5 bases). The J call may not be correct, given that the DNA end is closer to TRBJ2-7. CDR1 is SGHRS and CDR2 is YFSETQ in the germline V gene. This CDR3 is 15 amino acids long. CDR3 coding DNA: TGCGCCAGCAGCCTGAGTAGCACCGAGGGCCACGAGCAGTACTTC. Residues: CASSLSSTEGHEQYF.

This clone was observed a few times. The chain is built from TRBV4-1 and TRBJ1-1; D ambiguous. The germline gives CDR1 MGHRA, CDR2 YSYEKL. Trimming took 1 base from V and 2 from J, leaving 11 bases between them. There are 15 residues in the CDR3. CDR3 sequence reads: CASSQGDTLNTEAFF. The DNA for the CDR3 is TGCGCCAGCAGCCAAGGCGACACTTTAAACACTGAAGCTTTCTTT.

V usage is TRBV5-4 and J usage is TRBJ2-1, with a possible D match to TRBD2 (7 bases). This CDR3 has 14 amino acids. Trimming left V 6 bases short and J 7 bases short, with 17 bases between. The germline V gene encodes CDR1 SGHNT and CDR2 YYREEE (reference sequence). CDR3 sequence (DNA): TGTGCCAGCACCTTAGGGGGAGGGCGGAATGAGCAGTTCTTC. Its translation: CASTLGGGRNEQFF.

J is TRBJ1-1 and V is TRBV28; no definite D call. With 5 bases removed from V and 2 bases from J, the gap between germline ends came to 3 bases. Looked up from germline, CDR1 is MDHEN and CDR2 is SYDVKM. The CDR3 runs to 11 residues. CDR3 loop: CASSTNTEAFF. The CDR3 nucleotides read TGTGCCAGCAGTACAAACACTGAAGCTTTCTTT.

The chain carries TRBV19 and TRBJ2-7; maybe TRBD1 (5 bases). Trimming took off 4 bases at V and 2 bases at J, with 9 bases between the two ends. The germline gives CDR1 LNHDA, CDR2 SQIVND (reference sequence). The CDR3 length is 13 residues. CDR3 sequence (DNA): TGTGCCAGTAGTAACAGGCTCACCTACGAGCAGTACTTC. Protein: CASSNRLTYEQYF. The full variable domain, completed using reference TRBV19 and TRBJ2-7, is DGGITQSPKYLFRKEGQNVTLSCEQNLNHDAMYWYRQDPGQGLRLIYYSQIVNDFQKGDIAEGYSVSREKKESFPLTVTSAQKNPTAFYLCASSNRLTYEQYFGPGTRLTVT.

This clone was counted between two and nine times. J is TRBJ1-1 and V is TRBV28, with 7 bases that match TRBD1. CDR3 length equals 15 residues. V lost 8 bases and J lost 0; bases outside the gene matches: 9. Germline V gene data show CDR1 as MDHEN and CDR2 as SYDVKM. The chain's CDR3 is CASGLPDRLNTEAFF. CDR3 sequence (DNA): TGTGCCAGCGGCCTACCGGACAGGTTGAACACTGAAGCTTTCTTT.

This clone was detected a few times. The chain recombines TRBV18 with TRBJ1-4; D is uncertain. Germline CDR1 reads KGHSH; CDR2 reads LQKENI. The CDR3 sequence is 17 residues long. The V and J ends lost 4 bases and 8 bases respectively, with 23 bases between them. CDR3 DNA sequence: TGTGCCAGCTCACAAAACTACGACCGACGGGGAGACGAAAAACTGTTTTTT. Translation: CASSQNYDRRGDEKLFF.

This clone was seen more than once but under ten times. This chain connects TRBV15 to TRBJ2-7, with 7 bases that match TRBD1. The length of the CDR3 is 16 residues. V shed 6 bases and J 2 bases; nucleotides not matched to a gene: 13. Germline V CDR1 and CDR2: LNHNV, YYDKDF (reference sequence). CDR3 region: CATRRGDRDKAYEQYF. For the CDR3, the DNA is TGTGCCACCAGAAGGGGTGACAGGGATAAGGCCTACGAGCAGTACTTC. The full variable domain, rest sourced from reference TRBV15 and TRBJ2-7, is DAMVIQNPRYQVTQFGKPVTLSCSQTLNHNVMYWYQQKSSQAPKLLFHYYDKDFNNEADTPDNFQSRRPNTSFCFLDIRSPGLGDTAMYLCATRRGDRDKAYEQYFGPGTRLTVT.

CDR3 region: CASSLLSGGPKFSTDTQYF. CDR3 in DNA: TGTGCCAGCAGCTTGTTAAGCGGGGGCCCTAAATTTAGCACAGATACGCAGTATTTT. The chain uses TRBV5-6 and TRBJ2-3; 8 bases are shared with TRBD2. CDR3 length: 19 residues. Germline trimming cut 1 base from V and 0 bases from J; bases unmatched to any gene: 13. Germline lookup yields CDR1 SGHDT and CDR2 YYEEEE.

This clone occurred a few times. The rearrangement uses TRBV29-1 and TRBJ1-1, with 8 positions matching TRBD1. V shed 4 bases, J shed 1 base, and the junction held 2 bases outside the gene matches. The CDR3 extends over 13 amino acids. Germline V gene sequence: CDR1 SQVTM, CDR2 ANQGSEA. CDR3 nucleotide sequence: TGCAGCGTTGGACAGGGGAGGAACACTGAAGCTTTCTTT. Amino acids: CSVGQGRNTEAFF.

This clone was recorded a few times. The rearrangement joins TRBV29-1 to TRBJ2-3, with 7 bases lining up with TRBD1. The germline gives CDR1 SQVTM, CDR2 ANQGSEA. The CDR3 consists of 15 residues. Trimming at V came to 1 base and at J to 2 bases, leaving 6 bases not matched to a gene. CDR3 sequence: CSVEVPDRNTDTQYF. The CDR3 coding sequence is TGCAGCGTTGAAGTTCCGGACAGGAACACAGATACGCAGTATTTT.

The CDR3, as DNA: TGCGCCAGCAGCCTAGCGGAGAACACCGGGGAGCTGTTTTTT. Residues: CASSLAENTGELFF. This chain uses TRBV4-3 with TRBJ2-2, with a tentative D call TRBD2 (6 bases). CDR1 is LGHNA, CDR2 YSLEER, per germline. The CDR3 extends over 14 amino acids. V lost 4 bases and J 1 base, leaving 7 bases between the germline ends.

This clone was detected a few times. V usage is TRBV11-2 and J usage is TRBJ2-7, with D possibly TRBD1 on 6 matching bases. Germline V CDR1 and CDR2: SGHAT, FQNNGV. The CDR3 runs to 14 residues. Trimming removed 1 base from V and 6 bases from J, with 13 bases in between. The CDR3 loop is CASSLGQGTPEQYF. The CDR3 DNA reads TGTGCCAGCAGCTTAGGCCAGGGGACCCCCGAGCAGTACTTC.

CDR3 bases: TGTGCCAGCAGTTCCCAGGACTCTGGGGCCAACGTCCTGACTTTC. It codes for CASSSQDSGANVLTF. The chain employs TRBV27 and TRBJ2-6; no definite D call. The V end lost 4 bases, the J end lost 0 bases, and 7 bases lay between the germline ends. The germline V gene has CDR1 MNHEY and CDR2 SMNVEV (reference sequence). This CDR3 comprises 15 residues.

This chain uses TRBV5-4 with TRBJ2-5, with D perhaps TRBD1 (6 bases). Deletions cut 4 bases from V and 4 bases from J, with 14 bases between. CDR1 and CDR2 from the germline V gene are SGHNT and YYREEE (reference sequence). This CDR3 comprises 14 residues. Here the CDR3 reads CASSLQGSVETQYF. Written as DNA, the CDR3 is TGTGCCAGCAGCCTTCAGGGGTCGGTAGAGACCCAGTACTTC.

The CDR3 DNA reads as TGTGCCAGTAGTATCGGACCGGAGGCCGGGGAGCTGTTTTTT. This codes for CASSIGPEAGELFF. This chain connects TRBV19 to TRBJ2-2; D possibly corresponds to TRBD2 (5 bases). The CDR3 length is 14 residues. CDR1 LNHDA and CDR2 SQIVND come from the germline V gene (reference sequence). The V gene lost 3 bases and the J gene lost 6 bases, with 11 bases spanning the gap.

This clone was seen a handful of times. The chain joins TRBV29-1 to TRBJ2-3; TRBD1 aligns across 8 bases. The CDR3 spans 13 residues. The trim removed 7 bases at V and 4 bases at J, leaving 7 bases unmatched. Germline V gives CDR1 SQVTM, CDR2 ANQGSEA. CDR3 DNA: TGCAGCGCTCGACAGGGGAGAGCAGATACGCAGTATTTT. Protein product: CSARQGRADTQYF.

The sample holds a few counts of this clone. The CDR3 spells CASSLVRGKGSYEQYF. The DNA of the CDR3 is TGTGCCAGCAGCTTAGTCCGGGGGAAGGGCTCCTACGAGCAGTACTTC. The V call is TRBV7-2, the J call TRBJ2-7; the D gene is possibly TRBD2 (6 bases). Germline-derived CDR1 and CDR2 are SGHTA and FQGNSA. V was trimmed by 1 base and J by 0 bases, leaving 13 bases between them. The CDR3 has 16 amino acids.

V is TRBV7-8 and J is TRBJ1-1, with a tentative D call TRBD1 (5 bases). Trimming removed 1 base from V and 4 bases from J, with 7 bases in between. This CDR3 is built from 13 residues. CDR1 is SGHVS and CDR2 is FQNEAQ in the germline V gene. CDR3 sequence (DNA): TGTGCCAGCAGCTTAGGGGGCGTCACTGAAGCTTTCTTT. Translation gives CASSLGGVTEAFF. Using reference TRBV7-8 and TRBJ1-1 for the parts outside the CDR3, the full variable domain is GAGVSQSPRYKVAKRGQDVALRCDPISGHVSLFWYQQALGQGPEFLTYFQNEAQLDKSGLPSDRFFAERPEGSVSTLKIQRTQQEDSAVYLCASSLGGVTEAFFGQGTRLTVV.

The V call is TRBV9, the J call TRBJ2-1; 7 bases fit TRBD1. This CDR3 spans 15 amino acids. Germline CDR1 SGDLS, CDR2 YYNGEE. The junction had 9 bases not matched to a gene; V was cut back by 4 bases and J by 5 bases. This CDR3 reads CASSFRGSFHNEQFF. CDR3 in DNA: TGTGCCAGCAGCTTCAGGGGGAGTTTCCACAATGAGCAGTTCTTC.

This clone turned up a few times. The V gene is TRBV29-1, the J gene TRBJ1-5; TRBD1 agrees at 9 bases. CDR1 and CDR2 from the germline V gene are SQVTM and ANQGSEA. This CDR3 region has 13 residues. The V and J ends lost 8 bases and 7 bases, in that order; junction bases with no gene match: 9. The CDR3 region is CSFQEGTGQPQHF. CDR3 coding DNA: TGCAGCTTCCAGGAGGGGACAGGGCAGCCCCAGCATTTT.

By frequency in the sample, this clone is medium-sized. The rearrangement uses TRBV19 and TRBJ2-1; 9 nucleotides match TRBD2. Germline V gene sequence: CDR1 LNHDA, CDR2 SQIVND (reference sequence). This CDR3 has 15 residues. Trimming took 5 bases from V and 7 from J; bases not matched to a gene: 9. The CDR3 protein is CASSPRDSGRNEQFF. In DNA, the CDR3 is TGTGCCAGTAGTCCCCGGGATAGCGGGAGAAATGAGCAGTTCTTC.

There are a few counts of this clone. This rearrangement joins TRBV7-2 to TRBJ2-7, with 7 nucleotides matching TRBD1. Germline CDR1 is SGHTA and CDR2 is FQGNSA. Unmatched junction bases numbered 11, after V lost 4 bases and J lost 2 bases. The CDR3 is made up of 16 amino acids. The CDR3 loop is CASSSDDRARTYEQYF. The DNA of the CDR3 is TGTGCCAGCAGCTCGGATGACAGGGCGCGAACCTACGAGCAGTACTTC.

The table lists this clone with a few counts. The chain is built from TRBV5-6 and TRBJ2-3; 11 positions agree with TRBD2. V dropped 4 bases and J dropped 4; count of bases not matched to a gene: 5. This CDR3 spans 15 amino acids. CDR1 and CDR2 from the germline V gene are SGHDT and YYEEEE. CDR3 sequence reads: CASSLTSGKADTQYF. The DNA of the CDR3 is TGTGCCAGCAGCCTGACTAGCGGGAAGGCAGATACGCAGTATTTT.